One and the same sample provided the 3 T cell receptor beta chains below, sequenced in a study of OX40 agonist ivuxolimab in advanced cancers. Assay: immunoSEQ multiplex PCR; the TCRdb copy retains only in-frame clones and omits some. The sample contains more than 45,000 clones, about 74% of which appear only once. The sequenced sample was CD4+ or CD8+ T cells sorted from blood, obtained in a trial of the OX40 agonist ivuxolimab. These receptors originate from an adult with an advanced solid tumor such as melanoma, head and neck, liver or kidney cancer.

This chain uses TRBV28 with TRBJ2-7; weak D call: TRBD2 (6 bases). The ends were cut back, 4 bases at V and 2 bases at J, with 15 bases in the middle. This CDR3 has 15 residues. Germline loops: CDR1 MDHEN, CDR2 SYDVKM. The CDR3 DNA reads as TGTGCCAGCAGTTCCATCGGGACTCCTACCTACGAGCAGTACTTC. It encodes CASSSIGTPTYEQYF.

V is TRBV11-3 and J is TRBJ2-1; 11 nucleotides match TRBD2. Trimming took 0 bases from V and 1 from J; bases not matched to a gene: 11. Germline V CDR1 and CDR2: SGHNT, YENEEA. The CDR3 has 20 amino acids. DNA for the CDR3: TGTGCCAGCAGCTTAGATCTCCCACTAGCGGGAGAATCGTCCTACAATGAGCAGTTCTTC. It specifies CASSLDLPLAGESSYNEQFF. The full variable domain, in which reference TRBV11-3 and TRBJ2-1 provide the parts outside the CDR3, is EAGVVQSPRYKIIEKKQPVAFWCNPISGHNTLYWYLQNLGQGPELLIRYENEEAVDDSQLPKDRFSAERLKGVDSTLKIQPAELGDSAVYLCASSLDLPLAGESSYNEQFFGPGTRLTVL.

CDR3 residues: CASSEVGDTEAFF. In DNA, the CDR3 is TGTGCCAGCAGTGAAGTCGGAGATACTGAAGCTTTCTTT. The genes are TRBV6-1 and TRBJ1-1, with D uncertain. Germline-derived CDR1 and CDR2 are MNHNS and SASEGT. CDR3 length: 13 amino acids. With 1 base removed from V and 5 bases from J, the gap between germline ends came to 8 bases.